The next 27 T cell receptor beta chains were all read from a single sample in a study of shared clonotypes between healthy human individuals. TCRdb's table, derived via immunoSEQ multiplex PCR, lists solely in-frame clones and lacks some. This sample has about 1 million clones, with about four fifths found just once. The sample taken for sequencing was memory CD4+ T cells from PBMCs. The subset denotes: CD45RA-negative fraction. These receptors originate from a man aged 18 to 30 in good health. Some clones in this sample may be carry-over from other donors' samples.

The CDR3 nucleotides read TGTGCCAGCTCACCGACAGGGCTTGGAACTGAAGCTTTCTTT. As protein: CASSPTGLGTEAFF. This rearrangement joins TRBV18 to TRBJ1-1; 7 bases are a match to TRBD1. The CDR3 is made up of 14 amino acids. V lost 3 bases, J lost 5 bases, and 6 bases stayed unmatched. Germline V gives CDR1 KGHSH, CDR2 LQKENI.

This clone was counted once. The chain employs TRBV2 and TRBJ2-7; TRBD2 aligns across 7 bases. CDR1 and CDR2 (germline): SNHLY, FYNNEI. The ends lost 7 bases at V and 6 bases at J; junction bases unmatched: 15. The CDR3 is 15 amino acids. The CDR3 DNA follows: TGTGCCAGCAAAAATGGAGCGGGAAGTTCGTCCGAGCAGTACTTC. Its translation: CASKNGAGSSSEQYF.

This chain joins TRBV6-1 and TRBJ2-2, with D perhaps TRBD1 (6 bases). Deletions cut 3 bases from V and 6 bases from J, with 17 bases between. Germline V gene lookup returns CDR1 MNHNS and CDR2 SASEGT. This CDR3 has 16 amino acids. The CDR3 nucleotides are TGTGCCAGCAGTGAGCAAATTACAGGGTTGTCCGGGGAGCTGTTTTTT. Protein sequence: CASSEQITGLSGELFF.

The CDR3 nucleotides read TGTGCCAGCAGCTACCAGGGCACAGATACGCAGTATTTT. Translating gives CASSYQGTDTQYF. This rearrangement joins TRBV7-9 to TRBJ2-3; D uncertain. This CDR3 comprises 13 residues. V lost 4 bases, J lost 1 base, and 6 bases lay in between. Germline V gives CDR1 SEHNR, CDR2 FQNEAQ (reference sequence).

The V call is TRBV5-4, the J call TRBJ2-7; no firm D call. The CDR3 runs 13 residues. Trimming took 7 bases from V and 4 from J, leaving 15 bases between them. Germline values: CDR1 SGHNT, CDR2 YYREEE (reference sequence). The CDR3 loop is CASSTVEAYEQYF. CDR3 sequence (DNA): TGTGCCAGCTCCACCGTAGAAGCATACGAGCAGTACTTC.

This clone was seen once. The gene calls are TRBV5-1 and TRBJ2-5; 10 positions match TRBD1. Per germline, CDR1 SGHRS and CDR2 YFSETQ. The CDR3 sequence is 15 residues long. V dropped 6 bases and J dropped 5; count of bases not matched to a gene: 10. CDR3 sequence (DNA): TGCGCCAGCAAAGAACAGACAGGGGGCCCTGAGACCCAGTACTTC. Protein: CASKEQTGGPETQYF.

In this sample, this clone turned up many times. The genes are TRBV7-9 and TRBJ2-5; TRBD1 matches 8 bases. Germline values: CDR1 SEHNR, CDR2 FQNEAQ (reference sequence). This CDR3 region has 14 residues. The V gene end was trimmed by 6 bases and the J gene end by 2 bases; junction bases not matched to a gene: 5. The CDR3 region is CASRPWTGQETQYF. In nucleotides, the CDR3 is TGTGCCAGCAGGCCTTGGACAGGGCAAGAGACCCAGTACTTC.

The chain employs TRBV5-4 and TRBJ2-5, with D maybe TRBD1 (6 bases). The CDR3 has 16 residues. Germline assignment: CDR1 SGHNT and CDR2 YYREEE (reference sequence). V lost 4 bases, J lost 1 base, and 17 bases lay in between. The CDR3 DNA reads as TGTGCCAGCAGCCAGAAGAAGGGACAACTCCAAGAGACCCAGTACTTC. It encodes CASSQKKGQLQETQYF.

V usage is TRBV6-5 and J usage is TRBJ2-4; possibly TRBD2 for D (6 bases). Trimming stripped 6 bases from V and 0 bases from J, with 12 bases between. The CDR3 is made up of 15 amino acids. Germline V gene lookup returns CDR1 MNHEY and CDR2 SVGAGI. The CDR3 region has the DNA TGTGCCAGCAGCGCCCCGGGGGTAGCCAAAAACATTCAGTACTTC. It specifies CASSAPGVAKNIQYF.

On this clone itself: Other DNA sequences in this specimen translate into the identical CDR3. The chain recombines TRBV7-2 with TRBJ2-3, with 8 bases aligning to TRBD1. Germline loops: CDR1 SGHTA, CDR2 FQGNSA. Trimming took 4 bases from V and 2 from J; bases not matched to a gene: 2. The CDR3 consists of 14 residues. This chain's CDR3 is CASSWDRSTDTQYF. CDR3 nucleotide sequence: TGTGCCAGCAGCTGGGACAGGTCCACAGATACGCAGTATTTT. The full variable domain, rest sourced from reference TRBV7-2 and TRBJ2-3, is GAGVSQSPSNKVTEKGKDVELRCDPISGHTALYWYRQSLGQGLEFLIYFQGNSAPDKSGLPSDRFSAERTGGSVSTLTIQRTQQEDSAVYLCASSWDRSTDTQYFGPGTRLTVL.

The chain joins TRBV28 to TRBJ2-7; 7 nucleotides align to TRBD2. CDR1 is MDHEN and CDR2 is SYDVKM in the germline V gene. The CDR3 has 15 amino acids. The trim removed 5 bases at V and 2 bases at J, leaving 9 bases unmatched. The CDR3 bases are TGTGCCAGCAGTCCCCCCGGGACTATGACCTACGAGCAGTACTTC. Translated: CASSPPGTMTYEQYF.

Turning to this clone: The same CDR3 also results from other DNA sequences found in this sample. V usage is TRBV18 and J usage is TRBJ2-7; D may be TRBD1 (5 bases). The CDR3 is made up of 15 amino acids. V was cut by 0 bases and J by 2 bases, with 11 bases left in between. Looked up from germline, CDR1 is KGHSH and CDR2 is LQKENI. CDR3 protein: CASSPPGQGTYEQYF. In DNA form, the CDR3 reads TGTGCCAGCTCACCACCGGGGCAGGGCACCTACGAGCAGTACTTC.

The chain is built from TRBV5-1 and TRBJ2-4, with TRBD1 matching over 7 bases. The V gene end was trimmed by 4 bases and the J gene end by 7 bases; junction bases not matched to a gene: 8. Germline CDR1 SGHRS, CDR2 YFSETQ. The CDR3 is 14 amino acids. The CDR3 region is CASSLTGSKNIQYF. The CDR3 DNA reads TGCGCCAGCAGCCTGACAGGGTCAAAGAACATTCAGTACTTC.

This sequence joins TRBV7-7 and TRBJ2-5; maybe TRBD2 (6 bases). Germline CDR1 reads SSHAT; CDR2 reads FNYEAQ (reference sequence). This CDR3 has 16 residues. V was shortened by 4 bases and J by 2 bases, with 17 bases between the two germline ends. The DNA of the CDR3 is TGTGCCAGCAGCTCGACCCGGGACTCCGCACAAGAGACCCAGTACTTC. This sequence encodes CASSSTRDSAQETQYF.

The CDR3: CASNPVGGAMGSNQPQHF. CDR3 coding DNA: TGTGCCAGCAACCCAGTAGGGGGGGCTATGGGGAGCAATCAGCCCCAGCATTTT. The V gene is TRBV28, the J gene TRBJ1-5; TRBD1 might be the D (6 bases). The V gene lost 7 bases and the J gene lost 1 base, with 23 bases spanning the gap. The CDR3 is 18 amino acids. The V gene's germline CDR1 is MDHEN and CDR2 SYDVKM.

This rearrangement joins TRBV11-3 to TRBJ2-5, with D possibly TRBD1 on 6 matching bases. The CDR3 is 13 amino acids. Trimming cost V 4 bases and J 3 bases, with 9 bases left between them. Germline V gene data show CDR1 as SGHNT and CDR2 as YENEEA. This chain's CDR3 is CASSSDSEETQYF. The CDR3 DNA is TGTGCCAGCAGCTCGGACAGCGAAGAGACCCAGTACTTC.

The V and J genes are TRBV27 and TRBJ1-5, with TRBD1 identical over 10 bases. Trimming at V came to 3 bases and at J to 7 bases, leaving 12 bases not matched to a gene. CDR1 is MNHEY, CDR2 SMNVEV, per germline (reference sequence). The CDR3 sequence is 17 residues long. The CDR3 region is CASSFPPTGGADQPQHF. The CDR3 coding sequence is TGTGCCAGCAGTTTCCCGCCGACAGGGGGCGCTGACCAGCCCCAGCATTTT.

The chain couples TRBV7-9 to TRBJ2-7; 12 positions agree with TRBD2. Germline V gene lookup returns CDR1 SEHNR and CDR2 FQNEAQ (reference sequence). The J segment lost 4 bases and the V segment lost 5 bases, leaving 6 bases of the junction unmatched. The CDR3 is made up of 15 amino acids. The DNA for the CDR3 is TGTGCCAGCAGCCCCCTAGCGGGAGGGGATTACGAGCAGTACTTC. It encodes CASSPLAGGDYEQYF.

Note on this clone: The same CDR3 also results from other DNA sequences found in this sample. The rearrangement uses TRBV7-9 and TRBJ2-1; 7 bases agree with TRBD2. The CDR3 has 14 residues. With 5 bases clipped from V and 7 bases from J, the junction kept 8 bases outside the gene matches. Germline CDR1 and CDR2: SEHNR and FQNEAQ (reference sequence). The CDR3 region has the DNA TGTGCCAGCAGCCTTCGACTAGCAGGGAATGAGCAGTTCTTC. This codes for CASSLRLAGNEQFF.

The V call is TRBV28, the J call TRBJ1-2; 7 positions match TRBD1. This CDR3 is 19 amino acids long. The trim removed 4 bases at V and 4 bases at J, leaving 21 bases unmatched. Germline V gene data show CDR1 as MDHEN and CDR2 as SYDVKM. In DNA, the CDR3 is TGTGCCAGCAGTTACCCTGGGGCCCTTCAGGGGGGCCTCCTCTATGGCTACACCTTC. This gives the protein CASSYPGALQGGLLYGYTF.

For this clone: The sample holds other DNA sequences that translate to the same CDR3. The chain employs TRBV7-2 and TRBJ2-7, with D perhaps TRBD1 (5 bases). CDR1 and CDR2 from the germline V gene are SGHTA and FQGNSA. The CDR3 spans 14 residues. The ends were cut back, 1 base at V and 1 base at J, with 8 bases in the middle. The CDR3 coding sequence is TGTGCCAGCAGCTTAGGGGCAGGGTCCTACGAGCAGTACTTC. Its protein is CASSLGAGSYEQYF.

The chain is built from TRBV2 and TRBJ2-3, with unresolved D. The CDR3 consists of 11 residues. V lost 5 bases, J lost 3 bases, and 3 bases lay in between. Germline assignment: CDR1 SNHLY and CDR2 FYNNEI. The CDR3 region has the DNA TGTGCCAGCAGTCCTACAGATACGCAGTATTTT. Translation gives CASSPTDTQYF. Using reference TRBV2 and TRBJ2-3 for the parts outside the CDR3, the full variable domain is EPEVTQTPSHQVTQMGQEVILRCVPISNHLYFYWYRQILGQKVEFLVSFYNNEISEKSEIFDDQFSVERPDGSNFTLKIRSTKLEDSAMYFCASSPTDTQYFGPGTRLTVL.

The chain carries TRBV11-3 and TRBJ1-1; TRBD1 is a possible D gene (6 bases). V lost 4 bases, J lost 6 bases, and 6 bases lay in between. The germline gives CDR1 SGHNT, CDR2 YENEEA. The CDR3 length is 11 residues. CDR3 bases: TGTGCCAGCAGCTCAGGGGCTGAAGCTTTCTTT. Protein: CASSSGAEAFF.

This chain connects TRBV18 to TRBJ1-1, with 10 positions matching TRBD1. CDR1 and CDR2 (germline): KGHSH, LQKENI. This CDR3 has 15 residues. With V trimmed by 4 bases and J by 5 bases, 7 bases remained unmatched. The chain's CDR3 is CASSQIGQGGTEAFF. The CDR3 DNA sequence: TGTGCCAGCTCACAAATCGGACAGGGGGGGACTGAAGCTTTCTTT.

The gene calls are TRBV19 and TRBJ2-1, with TRBD1 as a possible D gene (6 bases). Germline CDR1 and CDR2: LNHDA and SQIVND (reference sequence). V was trimmed by 2 bases and J by 1 base, leaving 6 bases between them. This CDR3 contains 14 residues. The CDR3, as DNA: TGTGCCAGTAGTATAACAGGGTCCTACAATGAGCAGTTCTTC. Protein: CASSITGSYNEQFF.

The rearrangement uses TRBV19 and TRBJ1-1; D ambiguous. The CDR3 extends over 14 amino acids. V was shortened by 5 bases and J by 5 bases, with 15 bases between the two germline ends. Germline V CDR1 and CDR2: LNHDA, SQIVND (reference sequence). CDR3: CASSSGARLTEAFF. The CDR3 DNA sequence: TGTGCCAGTAGTTCCGGCGCCCGGTTGACTGAAGCTTTCTTT.

The chain joins TRBV28 to TRBJ1-4; D remains ambiguous. V was clipped by 5 bases and J by 0 bases, with 10 bases between them. Germline assignment: CDR1 MDHEN and CDR2 SYDVKM. CDR3 length: 15 residues. CDR3 in amino acids: CASSKGGATNEKLFF. CDR3 in DNA: TGTGCCAGCAGTAAGGGTGGTGCAACTAATGAAAAACTGTTTTTT.